Following are 11 T cell receptor beta chains from one sample sequenced in a study of T cell changes during pregnancy in multiple sclerosis (dated by TCRdb to about 2019). The library came from the immunoSEQ multiplex PCR assay. TCRdb re-hosts the immuneACCESS table, in-frame sequences only. Its copies lack some clones; in the studies checked, an unresolved V gene accounts for under half of them, and the cause for the rest is not known. Present in this sample are 65,000 to 90,000 clones, approximately 92% of which were seen just once. The ten largest clones capture over 2% of the sample. Sequenced material: peripheral blood, taken before pregnancy. These receptors all come from a female donor with multiple sclerosis, enrolled in a pregnancy study.

The gene calls are TRBV18 and TRBJ1-3; D is ambiguous. The germline V gene has CDR1 KGHSH and CDR2 LQKENI. The length of the CDR3 is 18 residues. Trimming left V 3 bases short and J 0 bases short, with 18 bases between. This chain's CDR3 is CASSPIFTEISSGNTIYF. The CDR3, as DNA: TGTGCCAGCTCACCCATATTCACAGAGATCAGCTCTGGAAACACCATATATTTT.

The chain combines TRBV6-5 with TRBJ1-3; unclear D gene. Looked up from germline, CDR1 is MNHEY and CDR2 is SVGAGI. This CDR3 has 11 residues. Trimming removed 7 bases from V and 4 bases from J, with 5 bases in between. This CDR3 reads CASIGGNTIYF. The CDR3 DNA sequence: TGTGCCAGCATCGGGGGAAACACCATATATTTT.

This chain links TRBV11-3 with TRBJ1-1; tentatively, D is TRBD1 (5 bases). The CDR3 consists of 14 residues. Trimming shortened V by 2 bases and J by 3 bases, and 10 bases separated the two germline ends. From germline, CDR1 is SGHNT and CDR2 YENEEA. CDR3 in amino acids: CASSLRGWDTEAFF. CDR3 nucleotide sequence: TGTGCCAGCAGCTTACGGGGGTGGGACACTGAAGCTTTCTTT.

This clone was seen a single time. The V and J genes are TRBV19 and TRBJ2-1; TRBD2 might be the D (7 bases). CDR1 and CDR2 (germline): LNHDA, SQIVND (reference sequence). The length of the CDR3 is 15 residues. V lost 7 bases to trimming and J lost 8 bases, with 21 bases between them. CDR3 sequence reads: CASNTLGAGEDEQFF. The CDR3 coding sequence is TGTGCCAGTAACACACTGGGGGCGGGAGAGGATGAGCAGTTCTTC.

The genes are TRBV5-4 and TRBJ1-1, with 7 bases identical to TRBD1. Trimming cost V 4 bases and J 2 bases; bases outside gene matches: 17. The CDR3 runs 18 residues. Germline CDR1 and CDR2: SGHNT and YYREEE (reference sequence). The CDR3 spells CASSQDPTGVGGNTEAFF. CDR3 DNA sequence: TGTGCCAGCAGCCAAGATCCTACGGGCGTAGGGGGCAACACTGAAGCTTTCTTT.

This chain connects TRBV18 to TRBJ2-3, with 14 bases aligning to TRBD2. The CDR3 extends over 16 amino acids. The trim removed 3 bases at V and 7 bases at J, leaving 6 bases unmatched. The germline gives CDR1 KGHSH, CDR2 LQKENI. This CDR3 reads CASSPQGLAGGNTQYF. CDR3 DNA: TGTGCCAGCTCACCCCAAGGACTAGCGGGAGGAAATACGCAGTATTTT.

V usage is TRBV6-6 and J usage is TRBJ2-1, with TRBD2 as a possible D gene (5 bases). Trimming removed 4 bases at V and 9 bases at J, with 13 bases between. Germline assignment: CDR1 MNHNY and CDR2 SVGAGI (reference sequence). The CDR3 loop spans 13 amino acids. CDR3 sequence reads: CASSSPGYLEQFF. The CDR3 DNA reads as TGTGCCAGCAGTTCCCCGGGGTATCTTGAGCAGTTCTTC.

The chain joins TRBV27 to TRBJ2-1; TRBD1 agrees at 7 bases. Germline CDR1 and CDR2: MNHEY and SMNVEV (reference sequence). V shed 6 bases and J 4 bases; nucleotides not matched to a gene: 6. The CDR3 consists of 14 residues. The CDR3 bases are TGTGCCAGCAGCGCAGGGGGATATTACAATGAGCAGTTCTTC. It yields the protein CASSAGGYYNEQFF.

CDR3: CASSLVGSNQPQHF. CDR3 nucleotides: TGTGCCAGCAGCTTAGTTGGCAGCAATCAGCCCCAGCATTTT. The chain is built from TRBV7-2 and TRBJ1-5; D is unclear. V lost 1 base, J lost 1 base, and 5 bases lay in between. CDR1 is SGHTA, CDR2 FQGNSA, per germline. This CDR3 has 14 amino acids.

The chain is built from TRBV21-1 and TRBJ2-3; the D call in the table, TRBD2, was not verified against the DNA. TRBV21-1 is described as a pseudogene. The CDR3 is made up of 17 amino acids. CDR3 sequence: CASTTESTSGNGDTQYF. CDR3 bases: TGTGCCAGCACCACTGAGTCGACTAGCGGGAATGGAGATACGCAGTATTTT.

The chain has TRBV6-6 and TRBJ2-7; TRBD1 agrees at 10 bases. The CDR3 has 15 residues. Germline assignment: CDR1 MNHNY and CDR2 SVGAGI (reference sequence). Trimming at V came to 7 bases and at J to 6 bases, leaving 12 bases not matched to a gene. The CDR3 loop is CASNPLGQGMVEQYF. The CDR3 region has the DNA TGTGCCAGCAACCCTCTGGGACAGGGGATGGTCGAGCAGTACTTC.